The 17 T cell receptor beta chains given below trace back to one sample, sequenced in a study of T cells in Graves' hyperthyroidism and ophthalmopathy. Amplification targeted TCR beta CDR3 regions from RNA transcripts. The HTBI set primed first-round TCR CDR3 RT-PCR. TCRdb used MiXCR to reprocess the multiplex PCR reads, holding one entry per CDR3 protein. The sample has about 360,000 distinct CDR3 sequences; roughly 13% are singletons. Sequenced input: blood. These receptors were taken from a woman younger than 35 with Graves' hyperthyroidism.

The chain carries TRBV20-1 and TRBJ2-3; D tentatively reads TRBD1 or TRBD2 (6 bases each). The CDR3 is 17 amino acids. Germline CDR1 reads DFQATT; CDR2 reads SNEGSKA (reference sequence). The ends were cut back, 1 base at V and 4 bases at J, with 21 bases in the middle. In nucleotides, the CDR3 is TGCAGTGCTAGAGCCGGGGGCACATACCTGCGCCCAGATACGCAGTATTTT. As protein: CSARAGGTYLRPDTQYF.

The sample holds many counts of this clonotype. The rearrangement joins TRBV7-8 to TRBJ2-3; TRBD2 is a possible D gene (5 bases). V lost 5 bases and J 0 bases, leaving 12 bases between the germline ends. The length of the CDR3 is 15 residues. Germline V gene sequence: CDR1 SGHVS, CDR2 FQNEAQ. CDR3 protein: CASSPRSGSTDTQYF. The CDR3 nucleotides are TGTGCCAGCAGCCCCCGCTCGGGAAGCACAGATACGCAGTATTTT.

This clonotype appeared many times. This chain links TRBV28 with TRBJ2-7; weak D call: TRBD1 (6 bases). The length of the CDR3 is 13 residues. Deletions cut 8 bases from V and 3 bases from J, with 14 bases between. Germline V CDR1 and CDR2: MDHEN, SYDVKM. CDR3 residues: CASRREDSYEQYF. For the CDR3, the DNA is TGTGCCAGCCGGCGAGAGGACAGCTACGAGCAGTACTTC.

In this sample, this clonotype turned up many times. V gene TRBV12-3 or TRBV12-4 combines with J gene TRBJ1-2; D uncertain. The CDR3 runs to 13 residues. V was clipped by 3 bases and J by 4 bases, with 9 bases between them. CDR3 sequence reads: CASSFSRAYGYTF. The CDR3 nucleotides read TGTGCCAGCAGTTTTAGTAGGGCCTATGGCTACACCTTC.

This clonotype was observed at least ten times. This sequence joins TRBV3-1 and TRBJ1-4; 10 nucleotides align to TRBD1. Germline-derived CDR1 and CDR2 are LGHDT and YNNKEL (reference sequence). This CDR3 contains 15 residues. J lost 6 bases, V lost 5 bases, and 6 bases had no gene match. CDR3 coding DNA: TGTGCCAGCAGCTACTCCGGGACAGGGGATGAAAAACTGTTTTTT. This gives the protein CASSYSGTGDEKLFF.

The sample holds many counts of this clonotype. The chain joins TRBV4-1 to TRBJ2-7; tentatively, D is TRBD1 or TRBD2 (5 bases each). V was shortened by 0 bases and J by 2 bases, with 11 bases between the two germline ends. Germline CDR1 reads MGHRA; CDR2 reads YSYEKL. This CDR3 has 15 amino acids. The CDR3 region is CASSQEWGFPYEQYF. In DNA form, the CDR3 reads TGCGCCAGCAGCCAAGAATGGGGGTTCCCCTACGAGCAGTACTTC.

The sample holds many counts of this clonotype. V and J are TRBV28 and TRBJ1-1, with D maybe TRBD1 (5 bases). The CDR3 has 15 residues. V was trimmed by 5 bases and J by 4 bases, leaving 17 bases between them. Germline V gene lookup returns CDR1 MDHEN and CDR2 SYDVKM. CDR3 in amino acids: CASSMYWRGITEAFF. CDR3 nucleotide sequence: TGTGCCAGCAGTATGTATTGGAGGGGAATCACTGAAGCTTTCTTT.

There are a few counts of this clonotype. This chain joins TRBV6-1 and TRBJ2-2; possible D gene TRBD2, 6 bases. Trimming took 4 bases from V and 6 from J, leaving 12 bases between them. The CDR3 contains 14 residues. CDR1 and CDR2 (germline): MNHNS, SASEGT. The CDR3 DNA is TGTGCCAGCAGTGCCCGGGACTTCGCCGGGGAGCTGTTTTTT. This encodes CASSARDFAGELFF.

The V and J genes are TRBV6-1 and TRBJ1-2; D is ambiguous. The CDR3 extends over 11 amino acids. Trimming left V 8 bases short and J 4 bases short, with 8 bases between. Per the germline V gene, CDR1 is MNHNS and CDR2 is SASEGT. CDR3 nucleotides: TGTGCCAGCGGCCCTGGCTATGGCTACACCTTC. It translates to CASGPGYGYTF.

This clonotype was detected ten times or more. V and J are TRBV28 and TRBJ1-1, with a tentative D call TRBD1 (6 bases). The V gene lost 5 bases and the J gene lost 9 bases, with 16 bases spanning the gap. This CDR3 is built from 13 residues. The germline V gene has CDR1 MDHEN and CDR2 SYDVKM. The CDR3 DNA sequence: TGTGCCAGCAGTCCCCAGGGACATCGTAAAGCTTTCTTT. It specifies CASSPQGHRKAFF.

This clonotype was seen many times. V is TRBV6-5 and J is TRBJ1-5; the D is unclear. This CDR3 comprises 12 residues. Trimming removed 2 bases at V and 6 bases at J, with 5 bases between. The germline V gene has CDR1 MNHEY and CDR2 SVGAGI. The CDR3 is CASSYPSQPQHF. The CDR3 DNA is TGTGCCAGCAGTTACCCCAGTCAGCCCCAGCATTTT.

This clonotype was counted at least ten times. CDR3 nucleotides: TGTGCCAGCAGCCTCTCTGCAACTAATGAAAAACTGTTTTTT. This encodes CASSLSATNEKLFF. The chain combines TRBV18 with TRBJ1-4; no reliable D call. This CDR3 has 14 amino acids. With 8 bases removed from V and 0 bases from J, the gap between germline ends came to 10 bases. Germline CDR1 is KGHSH and CDR2 is LQKENI.

Ten or more counts support this clonotype. The chain joins TRBV10-3 to TRBJ2-7; the D gene is possibly TRBD2 (7 bases). The CDR3 contains 14 residues. CDR1 is ENHRY, CDR2 SYGVKD, per germline. Trimming took off 3 bases at V and 7 bases at J, with 16 bases between the two ends. CDR3 sequence reads: CAISDHGGAREQYF. The CDR3 bases are TGTGCCATCAGTGACCATGGGGGGGCAAGGGAGCAGTACTTC.

In its sample, this clonotype was seen many times. The chain recombines TRBV2 with TRBJ2-3, with TRBD2 identical over 9 bases. With 6 bases clipped from V and 0 bases from J, the junction kept 7 bases outside the gene matches. CDR1 and CDR2 (germline): SNHLY, FYNNEI. CDR3 length: 16 amino acids. CDR3 DNA: TGTGCCAGCAGGGCCAAAGCGGGGGGCAGCACAGATACGCAGTATTTT. The encoded protein is CASRAKAGGSTDTQYF.

This clonotype was seen repeatedly, ten times or more. The CDR3 coding sequence is TGCGCCAGCACACGGACTAGCGGCCCCTACGAGCAGTACTTC. Amino acid sequence: CASTRTSGPYEQYF. The chain recombines TRBV5-1 with TRBJ2-7; 10 bases match TRBD2. CDR3 size: 14 residues. The V and J ends lost 6 bases and 2 bases, in that order; junction bases with no gene match: 5. Germline V lookup: CDR1 SGHRS, CDR2 YFSETQ.

A few counts support this clonotype. The chain joins TRBV18 to TRBJ1-6; D is perhaps TRBD1 (6 bases). The V gene lost 0 bases and the J gene lost 8 bases, with 11 bases spanning the gap. The CDR3 contains 15 residues. The germline CDR1 and CDR2 sequences are KGHSH and LQKENI. DNA of the CDR3: TGTGCCAGCTCACCACCGGGGGCCCCCGATTCACCCCTCCACTTT. Encoded protein: CASSPPGAPDSPLHF.

The gene calls are TRBV7-2 and TRBJ2-7; D gene uncertain. There are 15 residues in the CDR3. The germline V and J ends were trimmed by 4 bases and 4 bases, with 17 bases remaining between them. Germline CDR1 is SGHTA and CDR2 is FQGNSA. The CDR3 loop reads CASSSASNSRYEQYF. CDR3 DNA sequence: TGTGCCAGCAGCTCAGCCTCAAATTCGCGGTACGAGCAGTACTTC.